This is a list of T cell receptor beta chains from one sample in a study of monozygotic twins with inflammatory bowel disease. From the 5' RACE reads, TCRdb lists one entry per CDR3 protein and no DNA. This repertoire includes about 170,000 distinct CDR3 sequences. Sequences were obtained from blood. These receptors were obtained from a human donor with ulcerative colitis or Crohn's disease, or a healthy co-twin of an affected twin (not recorded which). Each CDR3 is given with its conserved first and last residue.

>TRBV18|TRBJ2-7
CASSPGQATREQYF
>TRBV29-1|TRBJ1-1
CSVAAGSLNTEAFF
>TRBV6-5|TRBJ2-7
CASSYSMAGGSYEQYF
>TRBV14|TRBJ2-5
CASSLGATQYF
>TRBV7-8|TRBJ2-7
CASSSLRDPIYEQYF
>TRBV20-1|TRBJ2-7
CSARGAGAVNEQYF
>TRBV7-9|TRBJ1-3
CASSPLAGPGNTIYF
>TRBV12-3/TRBV12-4|TRBJ2-1
CASSGTRAGGFGEQFF
>TRBV29-1|TRBJ1-1
CSGVRGNTEAFF
>TRBV10-2|TRBJ1-1
CASSVELNTEAFF
>TRBV6-6|TRBJ1-2
CASSSPQGGYTF
>TRBV20-1|TRBJ1-4
CSARALNEKLFF
>TRBV20-1|TRBJ2-6
CSASDRSFSGANVLTF
>TRBV7-2|TRBJ2-1
CASSFKFGQFF
>TRBV28|TRBJ1-1
CASSWYGTVNTEAFF
>TRBV6-5|TRBJ1-2
CASSSDRGGYGYTF
>TRBV11-2|TRBJ1-2
CASSLGQGATLANYGYTF
>TRBV6-1|TRBJ1-5
CASSAGQGQQPQHF
>TRBV5-1|TRBJ2-7
CASSSSGGSYEQYF
>TRBV3-1|TRBJ2-7
CASSSGPQRRSSYEQYF
>TRBV6-5|TRBJ2-1
CASSYSVRQGPSSYNEQFF
>TRBV5-1|TRBJ2-1
CASSYLADNEQFF
>TRBV7-2|TRBJ2-3
CASSPSGVNTDTQYF
>TRBV9|TRBJ2-7
CASSVASSSLSGLDSYEQYF
>TRBV28|TRBJ2-5
CASSFGTMETQYF
>TRBV19|TRBJ2-1
CASSNLGADSYNEQFF
>TRBV6-1|TRBJ2-1
CASSQGLAGGGGYNEQFF
>TRBV28|TRBJ1-5
CASSLAGENQPQHF
>TRBV24-1|TRBJ2-3
CATSDLRSREPDTQYF
>TRBV4-1|TRBJ2-2
CASSQGTRWTSGRRWTGELFF
>TRBV6-1|TRBJ2-6
CASTLLGGPGANVLTF
>TRBV20-1|TRBJ1-1
CSAGSGGMVNKRTYVTEAFF
>TRBV28|TRBJ2-7
CASSFAYEQYF
>TRBV24-1|TRBJ2-3
CATSDLTESTDTQYF
>TRBV6-2/TRBV6-3|TRBJ2-7
CASSYQGTRNYEQYF
>TRBV7-8|TRBJ2-5
CASSLSRGETQYF
>TRBV7-2|TRBJ2-4
CASSASGGTIIQYF
>TRBV5-6|TRBJ2-1
CASSFGLAGSYNEQFF
>TRBV29-1|TRBJ1-1
CSVGPAPPNTEAFF
>TRBV7-3|TRBJ2-2
CASSLSAIGTGELFF
>TRBV29-1|TRBJ2-3
CSVEELTGGTQYF
>TRBV6-2/TRBV6-3|TRBJ2-3
CASGAGVKPDTQYF
>TRBV6-1|TRBJ1-2
CASSTPREQYGYTF
>TRBV9|TRBJ2-5
CASSVAGIRQGETQYF
>TRBV5-4|TRBJ1-2
CASSGGTGPNYGYTF